This T cell receptor beta chain was captured by sequencing in a study of T cells after yellow fever vaccination. UMIs were added to TCR cDNA along with a universal primer site when it was made by 5'RACE template switching. TCRdb passed the 5' RACE reads through MiXCR, listing each CDR3 protein once. This sample carries 500,000 to 650,000 distinct CDR3 sequences, about 17% of them seen once, and the ten largest clones take 17%. General study results and limits: Clonotypes appearing in both CD4 and CD8 compartments existed, and their share was small. Re-detected after boosting: most primary clones, about 96% of CD4 and around 86% of CD8. Within FACS-sorted repertoires, abundant clonotypes contaminating from the bulk population could be present.

The germline V gene encodes CDR1 SGHRS and CDR2 YFSETQ. Trimming left V 0 bases short and J 6 bases short, with 15 bases between. This CDR3 is 15 amino acids long. As to this clonotype: What it binds is unknown.

Source: PBMCs, taken 5 to 6 days after the first yellow fever vaccination. This rearrangement joins TRBV5-1 to TRBJ1-2; D unresolved. This TCR came from a man younger than 35 who received the YFV17D yellow fever vaccine. CDR3 region: CASSLEDKTADGYTF. The CDR3 coding sequence is TGCGCCAGCAGCTTGGAAGACAAGACGGCAGATGGCTACACCTTC. Filled out from reference TRBV5-1 and TRBJ1-2, the complete variable domain reads KAGVTQTPRYLIKTRGQQVTLSCSPISGHRSVSWYQQTPGQGLQFLFEYFSETQRNKGNFPGRFSGRQFSNSRSEMNVSTLELGDSALYLCASSLEDKTADGYTFGSGTRLTVV.